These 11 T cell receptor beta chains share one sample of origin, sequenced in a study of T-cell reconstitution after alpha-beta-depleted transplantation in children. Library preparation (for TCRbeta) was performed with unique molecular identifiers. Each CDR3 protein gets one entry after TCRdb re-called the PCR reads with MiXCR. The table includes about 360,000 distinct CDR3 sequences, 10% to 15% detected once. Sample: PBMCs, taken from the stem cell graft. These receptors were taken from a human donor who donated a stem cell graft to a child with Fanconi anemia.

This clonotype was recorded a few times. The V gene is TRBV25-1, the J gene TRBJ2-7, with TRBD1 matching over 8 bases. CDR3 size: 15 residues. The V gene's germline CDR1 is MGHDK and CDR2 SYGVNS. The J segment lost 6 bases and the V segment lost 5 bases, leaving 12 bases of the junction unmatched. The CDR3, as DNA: TGTGCCAGCAGTTCGTTCTCAGGACAGGGTATCGAGCAGTACTTC. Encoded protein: CASSSFSGQGIEQYF.

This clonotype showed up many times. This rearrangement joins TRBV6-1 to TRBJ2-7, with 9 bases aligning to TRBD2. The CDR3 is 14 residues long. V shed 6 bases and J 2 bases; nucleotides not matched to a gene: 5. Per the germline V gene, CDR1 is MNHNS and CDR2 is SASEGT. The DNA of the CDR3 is TGTGCCAGCAGCGCGGGGGGGAGTCCCTACGAGCAGTACTTC. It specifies CASSAGGSPYEQYF.

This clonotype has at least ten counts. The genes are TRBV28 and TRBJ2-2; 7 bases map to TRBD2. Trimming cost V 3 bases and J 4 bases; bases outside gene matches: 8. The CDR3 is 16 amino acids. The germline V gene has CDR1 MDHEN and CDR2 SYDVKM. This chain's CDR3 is CASSLGSRGVTGELFF. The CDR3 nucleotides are TGTGCCAGCAGTTTGGGATCCCGGGGGGTCACCGGGGAGCTGTTTTTT.

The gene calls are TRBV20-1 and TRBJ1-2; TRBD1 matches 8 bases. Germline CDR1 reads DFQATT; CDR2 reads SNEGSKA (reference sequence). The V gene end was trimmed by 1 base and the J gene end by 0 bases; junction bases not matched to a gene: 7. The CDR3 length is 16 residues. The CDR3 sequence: CSARVQGQVANYGYTF. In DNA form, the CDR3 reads TGCAGTGCTAGAGTTCAGGGACAGGTTGCTAACTATGGCTACACCTTC.

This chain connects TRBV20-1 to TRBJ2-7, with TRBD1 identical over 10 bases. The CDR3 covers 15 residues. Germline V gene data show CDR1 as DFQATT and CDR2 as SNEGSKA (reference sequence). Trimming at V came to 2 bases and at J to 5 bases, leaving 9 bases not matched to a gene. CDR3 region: CSARTPGTGENEQYF. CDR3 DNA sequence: TGCAGTGCTAGAACGCCCGGGACAGGGGAGAACGAGCAGTACTTC.

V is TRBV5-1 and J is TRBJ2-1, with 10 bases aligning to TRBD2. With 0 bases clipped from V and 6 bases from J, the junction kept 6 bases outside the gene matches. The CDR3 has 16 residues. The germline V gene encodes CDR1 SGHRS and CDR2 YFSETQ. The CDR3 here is CASSLGGSGGTNEQFF. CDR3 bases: TGCGCCAGCAGCTTGGGAGGTAGCGGGGGGACCAATGAGCAGTTCTTC.

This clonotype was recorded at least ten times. CDR3 nucleotide sequence: TGCAGCGCAGGGAAATTGAACACCGGGGAGCTGTTTTTT. It encodes CSAGKLNTGELFF. This chain connects TRBV29-1 to TRBJ2-2; D possibly corresponds to TRBD1 (5 bases). Between the trimmed V and J ends, which lost 7 bases and 1 base, there was a span of 10 bases. The length of the CDR3 is 13 residues. In germline, CDR1 is SQVTM, CDR2 ANQGSEA.

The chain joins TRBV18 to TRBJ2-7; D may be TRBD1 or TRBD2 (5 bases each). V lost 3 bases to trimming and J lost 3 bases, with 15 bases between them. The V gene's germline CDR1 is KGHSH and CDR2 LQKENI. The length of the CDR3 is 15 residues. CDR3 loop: CASSPGGTLSYEQYF. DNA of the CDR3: TGTGCCAGCTCACCTGGGGGTACTTTAAGCTACGAGCAGTACTTC.

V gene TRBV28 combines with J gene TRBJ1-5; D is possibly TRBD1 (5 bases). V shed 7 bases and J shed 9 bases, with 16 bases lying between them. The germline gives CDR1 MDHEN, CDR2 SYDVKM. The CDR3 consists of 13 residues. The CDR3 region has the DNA TGTGCCAGCAAAGCGGGGGGGAAGGGGCCCCAGCATTTT. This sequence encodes CASKAGGKGPQHF.

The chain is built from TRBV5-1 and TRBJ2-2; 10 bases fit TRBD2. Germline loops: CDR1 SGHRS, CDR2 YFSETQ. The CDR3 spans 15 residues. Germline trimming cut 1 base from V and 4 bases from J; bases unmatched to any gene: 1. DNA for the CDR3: TGCGCCAGCAGCTTGACTAGCGGGGTCACCGGGGAGCTGTTTTTT. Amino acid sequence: CASSLTSGVTGELFF.

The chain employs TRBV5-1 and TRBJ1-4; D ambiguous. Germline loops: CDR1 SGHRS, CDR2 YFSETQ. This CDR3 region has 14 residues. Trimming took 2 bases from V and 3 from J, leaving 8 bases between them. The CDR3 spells CASSFLGSNEKLFF. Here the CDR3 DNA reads TGCGCCAGCAGCTTCCTGGGTTCTAATGAAAAACTGTTTTTT.